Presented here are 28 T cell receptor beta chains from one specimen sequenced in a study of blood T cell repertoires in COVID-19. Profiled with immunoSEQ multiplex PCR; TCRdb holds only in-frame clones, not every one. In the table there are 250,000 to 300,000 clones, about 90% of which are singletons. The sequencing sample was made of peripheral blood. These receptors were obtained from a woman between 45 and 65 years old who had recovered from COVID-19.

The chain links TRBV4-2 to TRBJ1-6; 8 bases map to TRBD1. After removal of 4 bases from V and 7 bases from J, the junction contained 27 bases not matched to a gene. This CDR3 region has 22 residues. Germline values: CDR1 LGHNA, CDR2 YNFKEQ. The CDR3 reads CASSRRTGSWEGQFSGNSPLHF. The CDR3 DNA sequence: TGTGCCAGCAGCCGACGGACAGGGTCATGGGAAGGGCAATTTTCTGGGAATTCACCCCTCCACTTT.

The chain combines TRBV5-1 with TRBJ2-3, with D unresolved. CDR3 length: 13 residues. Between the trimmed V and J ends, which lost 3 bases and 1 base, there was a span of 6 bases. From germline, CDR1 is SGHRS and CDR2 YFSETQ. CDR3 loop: CASSSVRTDTQYF. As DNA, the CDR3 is TGCGCCAGCAGCTCGGTACGCACAGATACGCAGTATTTT.

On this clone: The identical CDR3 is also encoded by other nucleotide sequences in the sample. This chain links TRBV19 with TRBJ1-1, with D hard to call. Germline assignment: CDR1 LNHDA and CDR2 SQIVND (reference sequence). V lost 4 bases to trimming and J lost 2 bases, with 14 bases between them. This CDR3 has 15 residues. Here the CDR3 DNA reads TGTGCCAGTAGTACGTCGGGGATCCCTAACACTGAAGCTTTCTTT. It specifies CASSTSGIPNTEAFF.

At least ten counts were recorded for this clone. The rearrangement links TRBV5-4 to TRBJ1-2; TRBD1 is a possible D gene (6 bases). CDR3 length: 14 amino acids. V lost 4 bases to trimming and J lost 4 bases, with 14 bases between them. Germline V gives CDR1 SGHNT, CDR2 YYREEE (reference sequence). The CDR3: CASSLRGRPYGYTF. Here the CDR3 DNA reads TGTGCCAGCAGCCTGCGGGGGCGCCCCTATGGCTACACCTTC. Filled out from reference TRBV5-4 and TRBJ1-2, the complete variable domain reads ETGVTQSPTHLIKTRGQQVTLRCSSQSGHNTVSWYQQALGQGPQFIFQYYREEENGRGNFPPRFSGLQFPNYSSELNVNALELDDSALYLCASSLRGRPYGYTFGSGTRLTVV.

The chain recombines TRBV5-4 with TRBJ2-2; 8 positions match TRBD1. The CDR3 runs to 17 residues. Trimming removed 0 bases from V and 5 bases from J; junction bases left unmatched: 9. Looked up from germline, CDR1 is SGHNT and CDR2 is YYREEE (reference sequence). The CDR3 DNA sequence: TGTGCCAGCAGCTTGGGACAGGGGATGATGAAGACCGGGGAGCTGTTTTTT. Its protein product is CASSLGQGMMKTGELFF.

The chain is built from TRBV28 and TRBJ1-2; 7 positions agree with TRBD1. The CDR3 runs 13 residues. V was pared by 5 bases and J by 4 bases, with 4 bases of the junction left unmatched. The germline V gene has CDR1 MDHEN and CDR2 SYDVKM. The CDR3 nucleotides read TGTGCCAGCAGTACCCGGACAGGCTATGGCTACACCTTC. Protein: CASSTRTGYGYTF.

Here the CDR3 DNA reads TGTGCTAGTGGGCTAGACAGGGGGTTCCCTTTGAACACCGGGGAGCTGTTTTTT. This sequence encodes CASGLDRGFPLNTGELFF. The rearrangement joins TRBV12-5 to TRBJ2-2; TRBD1 matches 9 bases. The germline gives CDR1 LGHNT, CDR2 FRNRAP. V trimming: 6 bases; J trimming: 1 base; junction bases outside the gene matches: 12. This CDR3 spans 18 amino acids.

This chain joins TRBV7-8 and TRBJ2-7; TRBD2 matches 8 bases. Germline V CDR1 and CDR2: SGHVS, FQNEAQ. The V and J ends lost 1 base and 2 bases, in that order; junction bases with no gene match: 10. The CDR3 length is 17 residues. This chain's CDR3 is CASSLGRSELAAYEQYF. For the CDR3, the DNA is TGTGCCAGCAGCTTAGGACGGAGCGAACTAGCGGCCTACGAGCAGTACTTC.

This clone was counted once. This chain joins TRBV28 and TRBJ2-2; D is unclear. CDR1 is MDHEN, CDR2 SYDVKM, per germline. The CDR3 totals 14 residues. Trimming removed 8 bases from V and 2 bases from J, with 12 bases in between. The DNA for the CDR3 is TGTGCCAGCCTCCGCGAAAGAAACACCGGGGAGCTGTTTTTT. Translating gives CASLRERNTGELFF. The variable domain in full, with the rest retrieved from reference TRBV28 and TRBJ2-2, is DVKVTQSSRYLVKRTGEKVFLECVQDMDHENMFWYRQDPGLGLRLIYFSYDVKMKEKGDIPEGYSVSREKKERFSLILESASTNQTSMYLCASLRERNTGELFFGEGSRLTVL.

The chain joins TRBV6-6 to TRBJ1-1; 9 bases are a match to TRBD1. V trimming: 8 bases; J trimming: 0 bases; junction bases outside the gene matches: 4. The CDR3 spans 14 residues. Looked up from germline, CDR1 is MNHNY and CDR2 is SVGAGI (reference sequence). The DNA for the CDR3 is TGTGCCAGCGGGACAGGGCGGATGAACACTGAAGCTTTCTTT. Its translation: CASGTGRMNTEAFF.

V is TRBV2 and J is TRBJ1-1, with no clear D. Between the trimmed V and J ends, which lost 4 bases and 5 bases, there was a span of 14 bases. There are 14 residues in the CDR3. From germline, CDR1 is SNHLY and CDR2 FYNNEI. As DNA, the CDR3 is TGTGCCAGCAGTGTGGTGGGCCTCGGAACTGAAGCTTTCTTT. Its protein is CASSVVGLGTEAFF.

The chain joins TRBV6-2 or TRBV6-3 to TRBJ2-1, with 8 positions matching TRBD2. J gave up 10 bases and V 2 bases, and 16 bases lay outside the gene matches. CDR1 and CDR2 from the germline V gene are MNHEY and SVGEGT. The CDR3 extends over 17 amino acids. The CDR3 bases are TGTGCCAGCAGTTACACGGGCTCTAGCGGGCCCCCCGGGGAGCAGTTCTTC. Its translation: CASSYTGSSGPPGEQFF.

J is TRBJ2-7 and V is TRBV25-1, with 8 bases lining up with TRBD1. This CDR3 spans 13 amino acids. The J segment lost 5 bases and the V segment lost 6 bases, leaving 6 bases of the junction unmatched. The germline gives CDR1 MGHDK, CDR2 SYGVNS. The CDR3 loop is CASSSTGAHEQYF. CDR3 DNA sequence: TGTGCCAGCAGCTCGACAGGGGCCCACGAGCAGTACTTC.

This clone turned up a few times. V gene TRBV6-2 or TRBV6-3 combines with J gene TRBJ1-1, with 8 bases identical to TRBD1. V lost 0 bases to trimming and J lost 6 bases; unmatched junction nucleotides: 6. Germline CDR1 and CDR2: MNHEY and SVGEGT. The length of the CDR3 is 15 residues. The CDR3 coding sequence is TGTGCCAGCAGTTACTCGTGGCAGGGGGCCGCTGAAGCTTTCTTT. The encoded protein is CASSYSWQGAAEAFF.

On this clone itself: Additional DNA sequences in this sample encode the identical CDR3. The CDR3 sequence is CASSLSSYNEQFF. CDR3 in DNA: TGCGCCAGCAGCCTCAGCTCCTACAATGAGCAGTTCTTC. This chain links TRBV5-1 with TRBJ2-1, with D uncertain. Germline V gene sequence: CDR1 SGHRS, CDR2 YFSETQ. The V end was cut by 4 bases, the J end by 0 bases, with 5 bases between. This CDR3 contains 13 residues.

The CDR3 DNA reads TGCGCCAGCAGCTTGGGGGGTCTGGCGGGGGAGCAGTACTTC. This translates into CASSLGGLAGEQYF. The chain combines TRBV5-1 with TRBJ2-7, with a weak D call TRBD2 (6 bases). V gave up 0 bases and J gave up 7 bases, with 14 bases separating them. The germline gives CDR1 SGHRS, CDR2 YFSETQ. The CDR3 is made up of 14 amino acids.

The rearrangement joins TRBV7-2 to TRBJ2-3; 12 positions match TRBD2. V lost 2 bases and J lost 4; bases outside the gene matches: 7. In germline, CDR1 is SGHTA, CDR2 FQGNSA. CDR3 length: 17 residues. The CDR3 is CASSLRLAGGVPDTQYF. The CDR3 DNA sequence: TGTGCCAGCAGCTTAAGGCTAGCGGGAGGGGTCCCAGATACGCAGTATTTT.

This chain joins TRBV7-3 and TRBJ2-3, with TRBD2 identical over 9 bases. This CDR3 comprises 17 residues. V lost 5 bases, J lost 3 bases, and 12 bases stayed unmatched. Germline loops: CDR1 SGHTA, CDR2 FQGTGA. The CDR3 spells CASSRGGAPRSTDTQYF. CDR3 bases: TGTGCCAGCAGCCGCGGGGGGGCACCCCGGAGTACAGATACGCAGTATTTT.

This CDR3 reads CASSARLAGANTGELFF. CDR3 nucleotide sequence: TGCGCCAGCAGCGCCCGACTAGCGGGGGCGAACACCGGGGAGCTGTTTTTT. This sequence joins TRBV5-1 and TRBJ2-2, with 12 nucleotides matching TRBD2. This CDR3 comprises 17 residues. J gave up 0 bases and V 4 bases, and 4 bases lay outside the gene matches. Germline assignment: CDR1 SGHRS and CDR2 YFSETQ. The entire variable domain, with the rest obtained from reference TRBV5-1 and TRBJ2-2, is as follows: KAGVTQTPRYLIKTRGQQVTLSCSPISGHRSVSWYQQTPGQGLQFLFEYFSETQRNKGNFPGRFSGRQFSNSRSEMNVSTLELGDSALYLCASSARLAGANTGELFFGEGSRLTVL.

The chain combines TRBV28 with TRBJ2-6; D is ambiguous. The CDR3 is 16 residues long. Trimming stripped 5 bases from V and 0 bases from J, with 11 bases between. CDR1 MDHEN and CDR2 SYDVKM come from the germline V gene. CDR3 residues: CASSPPQYSGANVLTF. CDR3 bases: TGTGCCAGCAGTCCACCTCAGTACTCTGGGGCCAACGTCCTGACTTTC.

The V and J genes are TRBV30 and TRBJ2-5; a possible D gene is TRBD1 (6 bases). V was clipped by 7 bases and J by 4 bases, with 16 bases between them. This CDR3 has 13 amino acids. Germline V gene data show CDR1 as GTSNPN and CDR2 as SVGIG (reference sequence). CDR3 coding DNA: TGTGCCTTCTGGACAGTCGGCGGAGAGACCCAGTACTTC. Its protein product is CAFWTVGGETQYF.

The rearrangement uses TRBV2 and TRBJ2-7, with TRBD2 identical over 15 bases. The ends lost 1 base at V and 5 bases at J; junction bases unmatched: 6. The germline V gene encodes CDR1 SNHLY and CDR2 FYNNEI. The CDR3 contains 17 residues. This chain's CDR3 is CASSEDGLAGGPHEQYF. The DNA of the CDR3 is TGTGCCAGCAGTGAAGACGGACTAGCGGGAGGGCCACACGAGCAGTACTTC.

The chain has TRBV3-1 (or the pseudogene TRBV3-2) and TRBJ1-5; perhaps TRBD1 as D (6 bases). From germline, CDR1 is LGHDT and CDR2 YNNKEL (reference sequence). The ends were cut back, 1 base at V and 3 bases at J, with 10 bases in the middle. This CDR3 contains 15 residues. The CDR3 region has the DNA TGTGCCAGCAGCCAAGGCAGGGGCTCCAATCAGCCCCAGCATTTT. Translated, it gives CASSQGRGSNQPQHF.

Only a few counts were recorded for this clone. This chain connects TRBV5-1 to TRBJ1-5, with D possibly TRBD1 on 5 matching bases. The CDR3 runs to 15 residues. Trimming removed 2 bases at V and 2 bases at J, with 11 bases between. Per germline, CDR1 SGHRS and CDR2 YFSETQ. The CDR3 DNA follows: TGCGCCAGCAGCTTTGGAACAGGCGGCAATCAGCCCCAGCATTTT. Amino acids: CASSFGTGGNQPQHF.

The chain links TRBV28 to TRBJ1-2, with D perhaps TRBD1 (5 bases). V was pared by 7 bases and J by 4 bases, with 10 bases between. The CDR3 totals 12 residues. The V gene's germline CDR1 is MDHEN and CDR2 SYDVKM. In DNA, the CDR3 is TGTGCCAGCACAGACAGTTTCTATGGCTACACCTTC. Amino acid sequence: CASTDSFYGYTF.

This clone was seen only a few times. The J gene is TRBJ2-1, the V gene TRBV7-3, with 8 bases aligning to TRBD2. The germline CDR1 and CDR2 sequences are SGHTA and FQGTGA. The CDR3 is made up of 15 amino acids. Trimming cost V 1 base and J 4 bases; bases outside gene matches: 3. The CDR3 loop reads CASSLIAGSYNEQFF. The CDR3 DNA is TGTGCCAGCAGCTTAATAGCGGGATCTTACAATGAGCAGTTCTTC.

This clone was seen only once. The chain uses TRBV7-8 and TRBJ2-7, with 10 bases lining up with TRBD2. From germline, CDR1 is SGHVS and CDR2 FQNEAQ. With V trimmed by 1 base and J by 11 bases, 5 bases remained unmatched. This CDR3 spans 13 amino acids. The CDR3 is CASSLGRLAGEYF. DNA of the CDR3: TGTGCCAGCAGCTTAGGGCGCCTAGCGGGGGAGTACTTC.

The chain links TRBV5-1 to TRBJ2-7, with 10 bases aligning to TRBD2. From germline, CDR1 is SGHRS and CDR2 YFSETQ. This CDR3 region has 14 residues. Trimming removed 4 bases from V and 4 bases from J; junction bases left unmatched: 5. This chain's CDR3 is CASSQSGREYEQYF. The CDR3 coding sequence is TGCGCCAGCAGCCAGAGCGGGAGGGAGTACGAGCAGTACTTC.